The clone carrying this T cell receptor beta chain was counted at least ten times. The antigen remains undetermined. The source of the sample is a study of T cells after yellow fever vaccination. Looking at the study overall: Those fractions that held only low numbers of cells were prepared using the SMART-Seq v4 Ultra Low Input RNA kit. Study findings and constraints: Overlap between CD4 and CD8 compartments was detected for a small share of clonotypes. Peak timing came faster in the weaker secondary response, day 5 versus 15.

UMIs were added to TCR cDNA along with a universal primer site when it was made by 5'RACE template switching. TCRdb used MiXCR to reprocess the 5' RACE reads, holding one entry per CDR3 protein. This sample carries some 350,000 distinct CDR3 sequences, roughly 6.2% of them seen once, and the ten largest clones take approximately 16%. The CDR3 is 16 residues long. V dropped 1 base and J dropped 2 bases, with 12 bases sitting between them. Germline lookup yields CDR1 SGHAT and CDR2 FQNNGV. The chain recombines TRBV11-2 with TRBJ2-1; the D is unclear. The origin of this receptor is a man aged 30-40 years who received the YFV17D yellow fever vaccine. Sequencing was performed on PBMCs, taken 5 days after the yellow fever booster vaccination. The CDR3 DNA is TGTGCCAGCAGCTTAGCGGGCCCTCATCCCTACAATGAGCAGTTCTTC. This gives the protein CASSLAGPHPYNEQFF.